The present entry profiles one T cell receptor beta chain with its context. This receptor's antigen is unknown. There are no base qualities to consult, and no much larger clone falls within one base. The collaborating institutions used their own protocols to collect whole blood in K2EDTA tubes. For TCRbeta analysis, collaborators shipped samples in one of three forms: frozen whole blood, isolated PBMCs, or DNA extracted from either of those sample types. The sample comes from a study of blood T cell repertoires in COVID-19 (dated by TCRdb to the early 2020s). For the study in its entirety: Collaborator samples came from the United States, Italy and Spain and covered acute and convalescent phases of COVID-19. The material from the prospective study consisted of cDNA or gDNA derived from T cells, B-cell-depleted T cells, or PBMCs. The dataset comprised deeply sampled blood TCRbeta repertoires from subjects exposed to, actively infected with, or recovered from COVID-19. The repertoires were released in a freely available public database meant as a resource for research on the immune response to SARS-CoV-2. Samples were obtained from the ongoing ImmuneRACE study (first 160 participants) and from over a thousand subjects provided by 6 global collaborators. Sample metadata almost always included a de-identified subject ID, COVID-19 status, age in years and sex. Where available, HLA class I and class II types were taken from metadata supplied by the sample provider and were not determined by assay-based typing. What the research found in general, with its limitations: The amount of clinical and demographic metadata varied by source and participant and was provided uncurated.

Including cysteine and phenylalanine, the CDR3 has 14 amino acids. The DNA shown is the 42-base CDR3, in frame from base 1. Here V drops 4 bases and J drops 4 bases, and the junction holds 3 bases not matched to any gene. According to the germline V gene, CDR1 reads SGHRS and CDR2 reads YFSETQ. The immunoSEQ Assay, a bias-controlled multiplex PCR, was used to amplify TCRbeta CDR3 regions from genomic DNA. In the original analysis: The number of nucleated cells in each sample was estimated by amplification of reference gene primers within the assay. To quantify the absolute abundance of each unique TCRbeta CDR3 rearrangement, sequence reads were collapsed and filtered. For each sample, productive Simpson clonality was calculated by taking the square root of Simpson's diversity index across productive rearrangements. What TCRdb holds here is the immuneACCESS table cut down to in-frame rearrangements. Part of the clones is not present; checked against another copy, under half of the missing clones reflect an unresolved V gene, and the others are unexplained. V and J calls and clone size are given by that table; D and trimming were obtained from the DNA. This sample lists more than 85,000 clones; 85% were detected once. The leading ten clones occupy roughly 37% of the sample.

This TCR derives from a man aged 80 or over with acute or convalescent COVID-19. The rearrangement joined TRBV5-1 to TRBJ2-7, and 12 junction bases match TRBD2. Specimen: peripheral blood. Here is the DNA: TGCGCCAGCAGCCAGACTAGCGGGAGTTACGAGCAGTACTTC. Its protein reads: CASSQTSGSYEQYF.